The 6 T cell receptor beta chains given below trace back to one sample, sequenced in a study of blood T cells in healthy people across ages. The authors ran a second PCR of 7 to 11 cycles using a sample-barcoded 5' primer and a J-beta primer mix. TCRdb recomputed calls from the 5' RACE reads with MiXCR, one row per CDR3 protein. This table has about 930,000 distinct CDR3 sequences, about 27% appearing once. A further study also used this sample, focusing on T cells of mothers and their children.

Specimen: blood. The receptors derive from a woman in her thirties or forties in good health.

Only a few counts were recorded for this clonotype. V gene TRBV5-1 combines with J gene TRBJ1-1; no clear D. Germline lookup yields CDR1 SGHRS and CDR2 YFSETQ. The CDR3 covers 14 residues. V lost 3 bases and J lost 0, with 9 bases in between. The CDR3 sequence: CASSWAAMNTEAFF. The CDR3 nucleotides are TGCGCCAGCAGCTGGGCGGCGATGAACACTGAAGCTTTCTTT.

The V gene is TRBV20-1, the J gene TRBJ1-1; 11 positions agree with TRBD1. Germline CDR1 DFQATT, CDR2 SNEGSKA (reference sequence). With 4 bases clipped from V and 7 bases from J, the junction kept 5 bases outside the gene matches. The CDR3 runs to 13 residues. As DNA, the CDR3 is TGCAGTGCTACTACCGGGACAGGGGGTGAAGCTTTCTTT. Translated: CSATTGTGGEAFF.

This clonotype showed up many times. CDR3 sequence: CASSSPEGSPYEQYF. CDR3 sequence (DNA): TGTGCCAGCAGCTCACCGGAGGGCAGTCCCTACGAGCAGTACTTC. The chain employs TRBV7-9 and TRBJ2-7; possibly TRBD2 for D (6 bases). The V gene's germline CDR1 is SEHNR and CDR2 FQNEAQ (reference sequence). The length of the CDR3 is 15 residues. With 4 bases removed from V and 2 bases from J, the gap between germline ends came to 15 bases.

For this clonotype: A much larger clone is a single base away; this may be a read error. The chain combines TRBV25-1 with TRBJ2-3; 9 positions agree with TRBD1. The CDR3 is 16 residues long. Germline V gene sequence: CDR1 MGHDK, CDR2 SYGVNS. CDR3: CASSELGQGITDAQYF. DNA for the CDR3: TGTGCCAGCAGTGAATTGGGACAGGGTATCACAGATGCGCAGTATTTT. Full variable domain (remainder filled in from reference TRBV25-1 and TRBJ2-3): EADIYQTPRYLVIGTGKKITLECSQTMGHDKMYWYQQDPGMELHLIHYSYGVNSTEKGDLSSESTVSRIRTEHFPLTLESARPSHTSQYLCASSELGQGITDAQYFGPGTRLTVL.

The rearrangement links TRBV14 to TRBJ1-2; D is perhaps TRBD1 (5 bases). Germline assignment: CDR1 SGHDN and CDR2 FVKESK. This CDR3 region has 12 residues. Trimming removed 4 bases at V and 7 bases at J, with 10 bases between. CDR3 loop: CASSPAGGGYTF. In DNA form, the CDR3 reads TGTGCCAGCAGCCCCGCGGGGGGTGGCTACACCTTC. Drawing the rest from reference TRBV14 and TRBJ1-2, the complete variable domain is EAGVTQFPSHSVIEKGQTVTLRCDPISGHDNLYWYRRVMGKEIKFLLHFVKESKQDESGMPNNRFLAERTGGTYSTLKVQPAELEDSGVYFCASSPAGGGYTFGSGTRLTVV.

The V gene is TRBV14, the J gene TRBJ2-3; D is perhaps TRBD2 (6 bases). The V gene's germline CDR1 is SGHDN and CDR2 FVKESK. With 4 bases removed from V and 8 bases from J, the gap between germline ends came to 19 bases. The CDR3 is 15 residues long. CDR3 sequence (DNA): TGTGCCAGCAGCCGAGGGATCTGGGGGGACTTTACGCAGTATTTT. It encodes CASSRGIWGDFTQYF.